This record looks at one TCR beta chain sequence and its context. In the original workflow: Counts of nucleated cells, estimated from reference gene primer amplification, were obtained. Produced via immunoSEQ multiplex PCR; TCRdb's table is partial and in-frame only. V and J calls plus clone size are reproduced from that table; the DNA served to infer D and trimming. The data show 45,000 to 60,000 clones, roughly 90% seen once. V shed 6 bases, J shed 2 bases, and the junction held 7 bases outside the gene matches. The CDR3 has 14 residues. CDR1 is LNHDA and CDR2 is SQIVND in the germline V gene (reference sequence). This sample was included in a study of blood T cell repertoires in COVID-19. Background on the study: Samples of COVID-19 (acute and convalescent) were obtained from the United States, Italy and Spain. PBMCs, B-cell-depleted T cells, or T cells provided the cDNA or gDNA that made up the material.

The specimen sequenced was peripheral blood. The chain has TRBV19 and TRBJ2-7; TRBD1 matches 7 bases. The receptor was derived from a man between 50 and 59 years old with acute or convalescent COVID-19. The CDR3 sequence: CASRRSGTAYEQYF. CDR3 in DNA: TGTGCCAGTAGAAGATCCGGGACAGCCTACGAGCAGTACTTC.